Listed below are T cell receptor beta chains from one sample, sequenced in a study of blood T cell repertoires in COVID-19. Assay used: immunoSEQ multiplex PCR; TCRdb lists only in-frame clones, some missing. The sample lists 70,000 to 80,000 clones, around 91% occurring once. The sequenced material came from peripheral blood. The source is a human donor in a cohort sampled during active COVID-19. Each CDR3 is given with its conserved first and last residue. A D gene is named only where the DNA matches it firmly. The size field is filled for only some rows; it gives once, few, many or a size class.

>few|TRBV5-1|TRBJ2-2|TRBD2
TGCGCCAGCAGCCGGACTAGCGGGGGATCCTCCGGAAAGCTGTTTTTT
CASSRTSGGSSGKLFF
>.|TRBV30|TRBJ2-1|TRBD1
TGTGCCTGGAATTTTAGGGACAGGTACAATGAGCAGTTCTTC
CAWNFRDRYNEQFF
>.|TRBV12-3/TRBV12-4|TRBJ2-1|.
TGTGCCAGCAGTTTTCACAGGGCGGGTGAGCAGTTCTTC
CASSFHRAGEQFF
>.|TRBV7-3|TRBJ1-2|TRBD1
TGTGCCAGCAGCTTGGAGGGGGCCTATGGCTACACCTTC
CASSLEGAYGYTF
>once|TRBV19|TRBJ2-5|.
TGTGCCAGTAGTAACCGACAGGTGAAAGAGACCCAGTACTTC
CASSNRQVKETQYF
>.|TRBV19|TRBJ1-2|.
TGTGCCAGTAGTCCACCGGGACATCAAAACTATGGCTACACCTTC
CASSPPGHQNYGYTF
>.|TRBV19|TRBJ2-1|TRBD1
TGTGCCAGTAGTCGGACAGGGAGCTCCTACAATGAGCAGTTCTTC
CASSRTGSSYNEQFF
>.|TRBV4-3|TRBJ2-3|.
TGCGCCAGCAGCCAAGATATCGAACAGTTCACAGATACGCAGTATTTT
CASSQDIEQFTDTQYF
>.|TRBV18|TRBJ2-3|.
TGTGCCAGCTCACCATTGAGACCAGGACTAGATACGCAGTATTTT
CASSPLRPGLDTQYF
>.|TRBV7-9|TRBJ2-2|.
TGTGCCAGCAGCTCCCAGGGGTCGAACACCGGGGAGCTGTTTTTT
CASSSQGSNTGELFF
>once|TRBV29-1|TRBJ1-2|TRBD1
TGCAGCGTTGTAGGGGACAGGGGCTTCTATGGCTACACCTTC
CSVVGDRGFYGYTF
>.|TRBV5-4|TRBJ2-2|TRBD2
TGTGCCAGCAGCTGGCGGGGGGGCGAGGGCGGGGAGCTGTTTTTT
CASSWRGGEGGELFF
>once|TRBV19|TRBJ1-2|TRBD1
TGTGCCAGTAGTTCCGGGGACAGGTCTCGTGGCTACACCTTC
CASSSGDRSRGYTF
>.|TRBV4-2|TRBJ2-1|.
TGTGCCAGCAGCCAAGGCCGACACCGGACCTACAATGAGCAGTTCTTC
CASSQGRHRTYNEQFF
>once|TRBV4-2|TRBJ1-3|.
TGTGCCAGCAGCCAACCAAACACAGGGTTGACTGGAAACACCATATATTTT
CASSQPNTGLTGNTIYF
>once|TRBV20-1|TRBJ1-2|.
TGCAGTGGAGGAGGGGGAGGGGGCTACACCTTC
CSGGGGGGYTF
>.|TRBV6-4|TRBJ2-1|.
TGTGCCAGCAGTGACGGTGTACAGGGTCGAAATGAGCAGTTCTTC
CASSDGVQGRNEQFF
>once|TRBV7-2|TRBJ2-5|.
TGTGCCAGCAGCCCCCACCAACAGGGTGCAACCCAGTACTTC
CASSPHQQGATQYF
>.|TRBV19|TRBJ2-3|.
TGTGCCAGTAGTATTTTAGGGGCGCATGGTACAGATACGCAGTATTTT
CASSILGAHGTDTQYF
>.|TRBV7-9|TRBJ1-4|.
TGTGCCAGCAGCCTTCCCACGGGGGTAGGTGAAAAACTGTTTTTT
CASSLPTGVGEKLFF
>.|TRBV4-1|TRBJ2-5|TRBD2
TGCGCCAGCAGCCAAGAGCGGGGGGGCCCGCAGACCCAGTACTTC
CASSQERGGPQTQYF
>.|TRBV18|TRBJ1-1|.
TGTGCCAGCTCACCATACTTGGGACAGAACACTGAAGCTTTCTTT
CASSPYLGQNTEAFF
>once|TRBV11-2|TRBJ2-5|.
TGTGCCAGCAGTTCGGGGGAAGAGACCCAGTACTTC
CASSSGEETQYF
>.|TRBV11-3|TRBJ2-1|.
TGTGCCAGCAGCCCCCGGGCAGGGGTGTACAATGAGCAGTTCTTC
CASSPRAGVYNEQFF
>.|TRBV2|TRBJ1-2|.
TGTGCCAGCAGTGCTTCCAATACAGGCAGCTACACCTTC
CASSASNTGSYTF
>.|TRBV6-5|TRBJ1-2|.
TGTGCCAGCAATCCCAGGGACTATGGCTACACCTTC
CASNPRDYGYTF
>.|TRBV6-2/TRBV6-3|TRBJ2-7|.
TGTGCCAGCAGTTACTCTTCCGGTGGTGTAACCTACGAGCAGTACTTC
CASSYSSGGVTYEQYF
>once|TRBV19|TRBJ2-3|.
TGTGCCAGTAGCCCTCGGCGTCAGGTCCTCCGGCCCACAGATACGCAGTATTTT
CASSPRRQVLRPTDTQYF
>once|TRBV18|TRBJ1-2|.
TGTGCCAGCTCAACCAGACAGGAGCCTGACGACGGCTACACCTTC
CASSTRQEPDDGYTF
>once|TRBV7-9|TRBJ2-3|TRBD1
TGTGCCAGCAGCCCGGGACAGAGCACAGATACGCAGTATTTT
CASSPGQSTDTQYF
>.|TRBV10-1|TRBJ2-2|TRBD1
TGCGCCAGCAGTGGGGACAGGGGGAACACCGGGGAGCTGTTTTTT
CASSGDRGNTGELFF
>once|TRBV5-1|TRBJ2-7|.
TGCGCCAGCAGCTTGGAGTTTAGCGGTTCCTACGAGCAGTACTTC
CASSLEFSGSYEQYF
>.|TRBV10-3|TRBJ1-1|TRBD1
TGTGCCATCAGACGGACAGGGATGAACACTGAAGCTTTCTTT
CAIRRTGMNTEAFF
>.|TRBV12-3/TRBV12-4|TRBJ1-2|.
TGTGCCAGCAGTCCGATGACTTATGGCTACACCTTC
CASSPMTYGYTF
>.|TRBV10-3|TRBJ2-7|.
TGTGCCATCGGAGGGGCGCAGCCTAGGTACGAGCAGTACTTC
CAIGGAQPRYEQYF
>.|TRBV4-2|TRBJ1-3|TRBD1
TGTGCCAGCAGCCGACCGACAGGGGAAGGAAACACCATATATTTT
CASSRPTGEGNTIYF
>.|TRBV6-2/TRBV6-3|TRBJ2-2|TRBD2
TGTGCCAGCAGTTACTCGTGGCCTAGCGGGGACGACACCGGGGAGCTGTTTTTT
CASSYSWPSGDDTGELFF